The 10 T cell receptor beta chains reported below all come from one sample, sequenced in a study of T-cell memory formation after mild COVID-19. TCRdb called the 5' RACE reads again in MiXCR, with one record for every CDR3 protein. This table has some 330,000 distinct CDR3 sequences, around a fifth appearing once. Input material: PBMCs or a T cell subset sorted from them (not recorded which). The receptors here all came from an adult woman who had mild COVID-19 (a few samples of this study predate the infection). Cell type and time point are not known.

In DNA, the CDR3 is TGTGCCAGCTGTCAGGGGAACACTGAAGCTTTCTTT. This codes for CASCQGNTEAFF. The rearrangement uses TRBV7-8 and TRBJ1-1; a weak D match, TRBD1 (5 bases). CDR3 length: 12 residues. CDR1 is SGHVS, CDR2 FQNEAQ, per germline. Trimming left V 8 bases short and J 1 base short, with 8 bases between.

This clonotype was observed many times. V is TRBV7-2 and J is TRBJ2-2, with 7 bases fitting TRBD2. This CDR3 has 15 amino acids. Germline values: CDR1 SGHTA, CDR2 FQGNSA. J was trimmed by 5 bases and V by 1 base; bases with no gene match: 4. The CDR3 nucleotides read TGTGCCAGCAGCTTAGAACTAGCGAGGACCGGGGAGCTGTTTTTT. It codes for CASSLELARTGELFF. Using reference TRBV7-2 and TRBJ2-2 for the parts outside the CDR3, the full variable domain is GAGVSQSPSNKVTEKGKDVELRCDPISGHTALYWYRQSLGQGLEFLIYFQGNSAPDKSGLPSDRFSAERTGGSVSTLTIQRTQQEDSAVYLCASSLELARTGELFFGEGSRLTVL.

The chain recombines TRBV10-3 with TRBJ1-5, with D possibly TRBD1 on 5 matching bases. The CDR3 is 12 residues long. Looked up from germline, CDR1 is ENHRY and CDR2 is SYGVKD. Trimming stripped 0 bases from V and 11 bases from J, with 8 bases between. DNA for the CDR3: TGTGCCATCAGTGAGTCGGGGGGAGCCCAGCATTTT. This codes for CAISESGGAQHF.

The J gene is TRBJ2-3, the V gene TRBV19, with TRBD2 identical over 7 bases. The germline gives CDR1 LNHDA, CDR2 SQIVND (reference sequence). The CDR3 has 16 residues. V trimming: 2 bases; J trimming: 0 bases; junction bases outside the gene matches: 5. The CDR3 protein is CASSIRAGPSTDTQYF. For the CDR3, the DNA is TGTGCCAGTAGTATAAGAGCGGGGCCTAGCACAGATACGCAGTATTTT.

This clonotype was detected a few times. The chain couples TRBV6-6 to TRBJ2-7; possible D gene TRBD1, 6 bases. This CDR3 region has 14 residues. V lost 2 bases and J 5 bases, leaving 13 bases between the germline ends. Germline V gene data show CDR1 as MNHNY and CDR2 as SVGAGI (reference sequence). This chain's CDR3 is CASSYRLGADEQYF. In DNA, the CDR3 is TGTGCCAGCAGTTACCGGCTGGGGGCGGACGAGCAGTACTTC.

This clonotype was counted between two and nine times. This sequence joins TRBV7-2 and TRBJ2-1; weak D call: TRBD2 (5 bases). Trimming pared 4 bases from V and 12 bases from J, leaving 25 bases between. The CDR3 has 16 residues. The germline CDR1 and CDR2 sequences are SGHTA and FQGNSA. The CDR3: CASSSQTQGSREAQFF. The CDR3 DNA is TGTGCCAGCAGCTCCCAAACACAAGGGAGCCGCGAGGCGCAGTTCTTC.

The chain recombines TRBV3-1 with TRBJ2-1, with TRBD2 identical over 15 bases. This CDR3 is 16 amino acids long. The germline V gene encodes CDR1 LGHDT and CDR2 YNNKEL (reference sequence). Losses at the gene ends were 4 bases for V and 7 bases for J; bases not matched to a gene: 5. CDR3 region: CASSLRTSGRGNEQFF. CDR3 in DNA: TGTGCCAGCAGCCTTCGGACTAGCGGGAGGGGGAATGAGCAGTTCTTC.

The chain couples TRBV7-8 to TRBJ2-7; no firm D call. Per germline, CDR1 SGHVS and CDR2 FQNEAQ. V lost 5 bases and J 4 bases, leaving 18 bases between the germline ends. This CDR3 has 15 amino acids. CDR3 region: CASSLFGSSPYEQYF. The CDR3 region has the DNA TGTGCCAGCAGCCTATTTGGGTCCTCCCCATACGAGCAGTACTTC.

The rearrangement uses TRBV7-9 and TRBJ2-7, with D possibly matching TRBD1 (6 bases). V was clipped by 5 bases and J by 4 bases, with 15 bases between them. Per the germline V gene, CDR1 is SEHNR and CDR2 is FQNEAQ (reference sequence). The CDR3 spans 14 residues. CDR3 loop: CASSLGQRTYEQYF. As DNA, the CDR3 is TGTGCCAGCAGCCTCGGACAGCGGACATACGAGCAGTACTTC.

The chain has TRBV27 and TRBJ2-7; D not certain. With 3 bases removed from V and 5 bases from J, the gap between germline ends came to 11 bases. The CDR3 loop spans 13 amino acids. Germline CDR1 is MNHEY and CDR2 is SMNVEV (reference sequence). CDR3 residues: CASSLLGHHEQYF. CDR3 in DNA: TGTGCCAGCAGTTTGCTAGGGCACCACGAGCAGTACTTC.